This TCR delta chain derives from a study of Vδ1+ human thymocytes. After alphabeta T cell depletion, CD3+ Vdelta1+ Vdelta2- thymocytes were sorted. The sample holds one count of this clone. The antigen is not known. Overall study findings and caveats: Unexpected Vdelta2 sequences could cause misinterpretation of bulk repertoire data. Despite high sort purity, around 19% of thymic T cell receptor delta sequences were Vdelta2. Thymic TRG and TRD repertoires appeared highly polyclonal, with Gaussian CDR3 length distributions.

Germline values: CDR1 TSWWSYY, CDR2 QGS. Trimming removed 7 bases at V and 1 base at J, with 25 bases between. This CDR3 has 18 residues. The template was reverse-transcribed extracted RNA. Multiplex PCR used pooled V-gene forward primers and a constant-region reverse primer to amplify CDR3s. With CATT, TCRdb re-called clones from the multiplex PCR reads. The sample contains about 73,000 delta-chain clones, about 30% of which appear only once. The receptor was isolated from a boy under two years old who had congenital heart surgery. The chain recombines TRDV1 with TRDJ1, with D perhaps assigned TRDD2 or TRDD3 (5 bases each). What was sequenced was Vdelta1+ gamma-delta thymocytes from the thymus. Subset specified: FACS-sorted CD3+ TCRalphabeta- TCRVdelta1+ TCRVdelta2- thymocytes. CDR3 DNA sequence: TGTGCTCTTGCGCTCGTACCCCTTCGACCGGGGGCCACCGATAAACTCATCTTT. It specifies CALALVPLRPGATDKLIF.